The 30 T cell receptor beta chains given below trace back to one sample, sequenced in a study of blood T cell repertoires in COVID-19. Only in-frame clones appear in the TCRdb table, and some are missing; sequencing was by immunoSEQ multiplex PCR. The sample gives 78,000 or so clones, 75% to 85% of which show up once; over 5% is in the top ten. Source material: peripheral blood. These receptors originate from a woman aged 55-75 years with acute or convalescent COVID-19.

This sequence joins TRBV19 and TRBJ1-2; TRBD1 matches at 8 bases. This CDR3 has 14 amino acids. Germline V gene data show CDR1 as LNHDA and CDR2 as SQIVND (reference sequence). V lost 4 bases to trimming and J lost 4 bases; unmatched junction nucleotides: 5. DNA of the CDR3: TGTGCCAGTAGTAACACAGGGGGGAGCTATGGCTACACCTTC. This sequence encodes CASSNTGGSYGYTF.

V gene TRBV29-1 combines with J gene TRBJ2-5, with D perhaps TRBD2 (5 bases). The CDR3 is made up of 13 amino acids. Germline CDR1 reads SQVTM; CDR2 reads ANQGSEA. Between the trimmed V and J ends, which lost 1 base and 5 bases, there was a span of 11 bases. The chain's CDR3 is CSVEGTRRETQYF. The CDR3 DNA reads TGCAGCGTTGAAGGCACCCGGAGGGAGACCCAGTACTTC.

The chain combines TRBV14 with TRBJ2-1; D not certain. The CDR3 has 15 residues. Germline loops: CDR1 SGHDN, CDR2 FVKESK. Between the trimmed V and J ends, which lost 1 base and 0 bases, there was a span of 7 bases. In DNA form, the CDR3 reads TGTGCCAGCAGCCAAGTCGCTAGCTCCTACAATGAGCAGTTCTTC. The encoded protein is CASSQVASSYNEQFF.

The CDR3 sequence is CASSKGQGGHTGELFF. The CDR3 DNA sequence: TGCGCCAGCAGCAAGGGTCAAGGGGGACACACCGGGGAGCTGTTTTTT. The V gene is TRBV5-1, the J gene TRBJ2-2; TRBD1 is a possible D gene (6 bases). From germline, CDR1 is SGHRS and CDR2 YFSETQ. The ends were cut back, 4 bases at V and 3 bases at J, with 16 bases in the middle. The CDR3 contains 16 residues.

The sample holds one count of this clone. The V call is TRBV30, the J call TRBJ1-2; D not certain. The germline CDR1 and CDR2 sequences are GTSNPN and SVGIG (reference sequence). CDR3 length equals 13 residues. Trimming cost V 2 bases and J 8 bases, with 15 bases left between them. The CDR3 here is CAWSPSDEGGYTF. DNA for the CDR3: TGTGCCTGGAGTCCAAGTGACGAGGGAGGCTACACCTTC. Using reference TRBV30 and TRBJ1-2 for the parts outside the CDR3, the full variable domain is SQTIHQWPATLVQPVGSPLSLECTVEGTSNPNLYWYRQAAGRGLQLLFYSVGIGQISSEVPQNLSASRPQDRQFILSSKKLLLSDSGFYLCAWSPSDEGGYTFGSGTRLTVV.

This clone has only a few counts. The rearrangement joins TRBV2 to TRBJ1-1; D is possibly TRBD1 (6 bases). The germline CDR1 and CDR2 sequences are SNHLY and FYNNEI. V gave up 1 base and J gave up 11 bases, with 14 bases separating them. The CDR3 is 13 amino acids. The chain's CDR3 is CASSEEDSMAAFF. CDR3 in DNA: TGTGCCAGCAGTGAAGAGGACAGCATGGCGGCTTTCTTT.

This chain links TRBV5-1 with TRBJ2-1, with 8 positions matching TRBD1. The V and J ends lost 4 bases and 6 bases, in that order; junction bases with no gene match: 6. The CDR3 length is 14 residues. CDR1 is SGHRS, CDR2 YFSETQ, per germline. Written as DNA, the CDR3 is TGCGCCAGCAGCCGCGGACAGGGCCGCAATGAGCAGTTCTTC. This encodes CASSRGQGRNEQFF. Full variable domain (outside the CDR3, taken from reference TRBV5-1 and TRBJ2-1): KAGVTQTPRYLIKTRGQQVTLSCSPISGHRSVSWYQQTPGQGLQFLFEYFSETQRNKGNFPGRFSGRQFSNSRSEMNVSTLELGDSALYLCASSRGQGRNEQFFGPGTRLTVL.

This clone has a handful of counts. This chain connects TRBV6-5 to TRBJ1-2, with D possibly TRBD1 on 5 matching bases. V was shortened by 2 bases and J by 2 bases, with 9 bases between the two germline ends. Germline loops: CDR1 MNHEY, CDR2 SVGAGI. There are 14 residues in the CDR3. The CDR3 is CASSYSAGNYGYTF. CDR3 nucleotides: TGTGCCAGCAGTTACAGCGCAGGGAACTATGGCTACACCTTC.

The chain combines TRBV19 with TRBJ1-1, with D perhaps TRBD1 (6 bases). This CDR3 spans 14 amino acids. Germline CDR1 is LNHDA and CDR2 is SQIVND (reference sequence). Between the trimmed V and J ends, which lost 5 bases and 6 bases, there was a span of 16 bases. The CDR3 protein is CASSVLGGSAEAFF. The DNA for the CDR3 is TGTGCCAGTAGTGTACTAGGGGGAAGCGCTGAAGCTTTCTTT.

This chain joins TRBV6-5 and TRBJ2-1; D gene ambiguous. This CDR3 comprises 14 residues. V lost 0 bases, J lost 4 bases, and 7 bases lay in between. CDR1 MNHEY and CDR2 SVGAGI come from the germline V gene. CDR3 sequence (DNA): TGTGCCAGCAGTTACTCGATCAGATACAATGAGCAGTTCTTC. Protein: CASSYSIRYNEQFF.

The chain uses TRBV6-5 and TRBJ1-2; D not resolved. The V end was cut by 6 bases, the J end by 0 bases, with 8 bases between. Looked up from germline, CDR1 is MNHEY and CDR2 is SVGAGI. The CDR3 length is 13 residues. For the CDR3, the DNA is TGTGCCAGCAGCCTTACAGCTAACTATGGCTACACCTTC. Amino acids: CASSLTANYGYTF.

V and J are TRBV2 and TRBJ1-1; tentatively, D is TRBD1 (6 bases). This CDR3 is 19 amino acids long. V was trimmed by 3 bases and J by 10 bases, leaving 33 bases between them. Germline V gene data show CDR1 as SNHLY and CDR2 as FYNNEI. In DNA form, the CDR3 reads TGTGCCAGCAGTGACCGCGGGGGGACATTGTGGGGACGGGATCGGGTAGCTTTCTTT. Translation gives CASSDRGGTLWGRDRVAFF.

This rearrangement joins TRBV14 to TRBJ2-7; D not resolved. Germline CDR1 is SGHDN and CDR2 is FVKESK. Trimming pared 6 bases from V and 2 bases from J, leaving 11 bases between. The length of the CDR3 is 13 residues. CDR3 DNA: TGTGCCAGCAGTCCCAGAGGAACCTACGAGCAGTACTTC. This gives the protein CASSPRGTYEQYF.

The CDR3 sequence: CASSITERVTAKNIQYF. The CDR3 bases are TGTGCCAGCAGCATAACAGAGAGAGTCACTGCCAAAAACATTCAGTACTTC. This rearrangement joins TRBV21-1 to TRBJ2-4; the tabulated D call, TRBD1, remains unverified against the DNA. TRBV21-1 is flagged as a pseudogene. The CDR3 sequence is 17 residues long.

The count of this clone is one. The J gene is TRBJ1-1, the V gene TRBV2, with 7 bases that match TRBD1. The germline V gene encodes CDR1 SNHLY and CDR2 FYNNEI. The CDR3 totals 12 residues. Trimming removed 5 bases from V and 11 bases from J; junction bases left unmatched: 8. CDR3 loop: CASSPTGTAAFF. CDR3 in DNA: TGTGCCAGCAGTCCTACCGGGACAGCGGCTTTCTTT.

This sequence joins TRBV19 and TRBJ1-1; unclear D gene. The CDR3 has 13 residues. Per germline, CDR1 LNHDA and CDR2 SQIVND (reference sequence). Trimming shortened V by 8 bases and J by 0 bases, and 10 bases separated the two germline ends. CDR3 loop: CASGLVLNTEAFF. The CDR3 DNA sequence: TGTGCCAGTGGCCTGGTTTTGAACACTGAAGCTTTCTTT. Variable domain in full (rest from reference TRBV19 and TRBJ1-1): DGGITQSPKYLFRKEGQNVTLSCEQNLNHDAMYWYRQDPGQGLRLIYYSQIVNDFQKGDIAEGYSVSREKKESFPLTVTSAQKNPTAFYLCASGLVLNTEAFFGQGTRLTVV.

This clone was seen more than once but under ten times. The V gene is TRBV19, the J gene TRBJ1-2; D unclear. This CDR3 spans 14 amino acids. Germline CDR1 LNHDA, CDR2 SQIVND (reference sequence). Deletions cut 2 bases from V and 4 bases from J, with 11 bases between. CDR3: CASSIKNSFYGYTF. DNA of the CDR3: TGTGCCAGTAGTATAAAAAACAGTTTCTATGGCTACACCTTC.

This clone was observed a handful of times. The V call is TRBV6-6, the J call TRBJ1-2; 7 bases match TRBD1. The CDR3 contains 15 residues. The trim removed 4 bases at V and 6 bases at J, leaving 11 bases unmatched. Germline CDR1 is MNHNY and CDR2 is SVGAGI (reference sequence). The chain's CDR3 is CASSSLSTGPNGYTF. The DNA of the CDR3 is TGTGCCAGCAGTTCCTTATCGACAGGGCCGAATGGCTACACCTTC.

This chain uses TRBV9 with TRBJ1-2, with D possibly TRBD1 on 6 matching bases. V shed 3 bases and J shed 2 bases, with 11 bases lying between them. This CDR3 is 14 amino acids long. Germline lookup yields CDR1 SGDLS and CDR2 YYNGEE. CDR3 residues: CASSAGVTNYGYTF. The CDR3 nucleotides are TGTGCCAGCAGCGCAGGGGTGACGAACTATGGCTACACCTTC.

A single count supports this clone. This sequence joins TRBV7-9 and TRBJ1-2, with 8 bases fitting TRBD1. The CDR3 has 13 amino acids. J gave up 7 bases and V 4 bases, and 5 bases lay outside the gene matches. Germline V CDR1 and CDR2: SEHNR, FQNEAQ (reference sequence). CDR3 region: CASSSDDRGGYTF. The CDR3 DNA is TGTGCCAGCAGCTCGGACGACAGGGGTGGCTACACCTTC.

The chain carries TRBV19 and TRBJ2-2, with D tentatively TRBD2 (5 bases). CDR3 length: 13 amino acids. V was pared by 3 bases and J by 7 bases, with 9 bases between. Germline assignment: CDR1 LNHDA and CDR2 SQIVND (reference sequence). CDR3 nucleotides: TGTGCCAGTAGTATCAGAGGGATCGGGGAGCTGTTTTTT. It encodes CASSIRGIGELFF. The full variable domain, in which reference TRBV19 and TRBJ2-2 provide the parts outside the CDR3, is DGGITQSPKYLFRKEGQNVTLSCEQNLNHDAMYWYRQDPGQGLRLIYYSQIVNDFQKGDIAEGYSVSREKKESFPLTVTSAQKNPTAFYLCASSIRGIGELFFGEGSRLTVL.

The J gene is TRBJ1-2, the V gene TRBV2; perhaps TRBD1 as D (6 bases). The germline V gene has CDR1 SNHLY and CDR2 FYNNEI. The CDR3 covers 14 residues. The V end lost 6 bases, the J end lost 3 bases, and 14 bases lay between the germline ends. The CDR3 nucleotides read TGTGCCAGCAGGGAACTGACAGGCGACTATGGCTACACCTTC. Translated: CASRELTGDYGYTF.

The rearrangement uses TRBV30 and TRBJ1-1, with TRBD1 matching over 9 bases. Germline V CDR1 and CDR2: GTSNPN, SVGIG (reference sequence). The length of the CDR3 is 16 residues. With V trimmed by 7 bases and J by 0 bases, 12 bases remained unmatched. The chain's CDR3 is CASRTGDINMNTEAFF. DNA for the CDR3: TGTGCCTCCCGGACAGGGGATATTAATATGAACACTGAAGCTTTCTTT.

The chain is built from TRBV12-3 or TRBV12-4 and TRBJ1-1; maybe TRBD1 (5 bases). V shed 8 bases and J shed 5 bases, with 15 bases lying between them. The CDR3 contains 13 residues. Here the CDR3 DNA reads TGTGCCAGCGTACAGGAGTGGTGGACTGAAGCTTTCTTT. Translation: CASVQEWWTEAFF.

V usage is TRBV13 and J usage is TRBJ1-6, with TRBD1 matching 8 bases. CDR1 and CDR2 from the germline V gene are PRHDT and FYEKMQ (reference sequence). V shed 6 bases, J shed 5 bases, and the junction held 6 bases outside the gene matches. CDR3 length equals 15 residues. The CDR3 DNA follows: TGTGCCAGCAGGCTGACAGGGGTTGATAATTCACCCCTCCACTTT. It translates to CASRLTGVDNSPLHF.

The rearrangement joins TRBV2 to TRBJ1-4; D gene unclear. V lost 0 bases and J 7 bases, leaving 18 bases between the germline ends. The length of the CDR3 is 17 residues. Germline CDR1 reads SNHLY; CDR2 reads FYNNEI. The CDR3 sequence is CASSEAPPRVVGEKLFF. CDR3 sequence (DNA): TGTGCCAGCAGTGAAGCGCCTCCGAGGGTCGTGGGTGAAAAACTGTTTTTT.

The CDR3 spells CASSQDVVDSYEQYF. CDR3 bases: TGTGCCAGCAGCCAAGACGTGGTGGACAGCTACGAGCAGTACTTC. The chain is built from TRBV14 and TRBJ2-7; maybe TRBD1 (6 bases). Germline V gene sequence: CDR1 SGHDN, CDR2 FVKESK. The CDR3 runs to 15 residues. Trimming removed 0 bases from V and 3 bases from J, with 12 bases in between.

The rearrangement joins TRBV11-1 to TRBJ2-4, with 11 bases that match TRBD1. Germline V CDR1 and CDR2: SGHAT, FQDESV (reference sequence). V shed 6 bases and J 0 bases; nucleotides not matched to a gene: 4. The CDR3 sequence is 16 residues long. The CDR3 sequence: CASRDGTGGAKNIQYF. The CDR3 nucleotides are TGTGCCAGCAGGGACGGGACAGGGGGAGCCAAAAACATTCAGTACTTC.

J is TRBJ1-1 and V is TRBV5-6; tentatively, D is TRBD1 (5 bases). Germline CDR1 is SGHDT and CDR2 is YYEEEE. This CDR3 has 16 residues. Trimming left V 2 bases short and J 0 bases short, with 14 bases between. The CDR3 DNA reads as TGTGCCAGCAGCTTAGGGATCGGGGGGATGAACACTGAAGCTTTCTTT. Its translation is CASSLGIGGMNTEAFF.

This clone was seen more than once but under ten times. V gene TRBV3-1 (or the pseudogene TRBV3-2) combines with J gene TRBJ1-2; 10 bases are shared with TRBD1. The ends lost 4 bases at V and 5 bases at J; junction bases unmatched: 16. This CDR3 region has 18 residues. From germline, CDR1 is LGHDT and CDR2 YNNKEL (reference sequence). CDR3 amino acids: CASSRETGGQRFFYGYTF. For the CDR3, the DNA is TGTGCCAGCAGCCGAGAGACAGGGGGCCAAAGATTTTTTTATGGCTACACCTTC.